This T cell receptor beta chain was retrieved from a study of regulatory T cells in long-lasting Graves disease. V lost 3 bases and J lost 2; bases outside the gene matches: 7. The CDR3 contains 16 residues. From germline, CDR1 is LNHNV and CDR2 YYDKDF (reference sequence). iRepertoire HTBI primers and Arm-PCR of CDR3 regions built TCR beta libraries. TCRdb reprocessed the multiplex PCR reads with MiXCR, giving one entry per CDR3 protein. This table holds 540,000 or so distinct CDR3 sequences, 13% found once. Specified time point: newly diagnosed GD, antithyroid drugs for less than 3 months. PBMC RNA was the source of the TCR library. The source of the patients was an endocrinology department in Xi'an, China. These data were also reused for a study on T cells in Graves' hyperthyroidism and ophthalmopathy.

V gene TRBV15 combines with J gene TRBJ2-7; TRBD2 agrees at 10 bases. The receptor comes from a man younger than 40 with Graves disease. The source was peripheral blood mononuclear cells (PBMCs), collected at new diagnosis, from a patient treated with antithyroid drugs. CDR3 DNA: TGTGCCACCAGCAGCCCAACTAGCGGGGATGCCTACGAGCAGTACTTC. It encodes CATSSPTSGDAYEQYF.